The 12 T cell receptor beta chains below come from one sample, sequenced in a study of shared clonotypes between healthy human individuals (dated by TCRdb to the early 2020s). Library preparation used the immunoSEQ multiplex PCR assay. Entries here come from immuneACCESS through TCRdb and include only in-frame sequences with V and J called. Some clones fail to appear in such tables; in the studies checked, an unresolved V gene covers under half of the shortfall, and the cause of the remainder is unknown. The sample table lists around 2,000,000 clones, 85% to 95% of them with a count of one. The top ten constitute 0.85% to 1.2% of the sample. For the CD8 naive samples, CD45RO-negative cells were positively selected for CCR7, yielding a CD45RA+CCR7+ population from which TemRA cells were excluded. Sample: naive CD8+ T cells sorted from blood. This specimen's cell subset or site label, interpreted: CD45RA+CCR7+. These receptors all come from a man between 18 and 29 years old in good health.

V and J are TRBV4-1 and TRBJ2-1; no reliable D call. Per germline, CDR1 MGHRA and CDR2 YSYEKL. The length of the CDR3 is 12 residues. Trimming took 6 bases from V and 7 from J, leaving 10 bases between them. CDR3 amino acids: CASSRFGNEQFF. The CDR3 nucleotides are TGCGCCAGCAGTCGATTTGGGAATGAGCAGTTCTTC.

The chain's CDR3 is CASSLMMGQHSGNTIYF. In nucleotides, the CDR3 is TGTGCCAGCAGCTTAATGATGGGACAGCACTCTGGAAACACCATATATTTT. The rearrangement links TRBV7-8 to TRBJ1-3, with TRBD1 matching over 7 bases. V dropped 2 bases and J dropped 0; count of bases not matched to a gene: 7. The CDR3 covers 17 residues. CDR1 and CDR2 (germline): SGHVS, FQNEAQ.

The chain has TRBV10-2 and TRBJ2-7; TRBD2 agrees at 8 bases. Trimming cost V 11 bases and J 6 bases; bases outside gene matches: 12. This CDR3 contains 13 residues. Germline V gene lookup returns CDR1 WSHSY and CDR2 SAAADI. CDR3 DNA sequence: TGCGCCTCCGCCGGGACTAGACCGGGCGAGCAGTACTTC. It specifies CASAGTRPGEQYF.

This clone was seen once. This chain links TRBV6-5 with TRBJ1-2, with D tentatively TRBD1 (5 bases). The CDR3 loop spans 13 amino acids. Germline V lookup: CDR1 MNHEY, CDR2 SVGAGI. Trimming took 7 bases from V and 4 from J, leaving 13 bases between them. The CDR3 bases are TGTGCCAGCACCGCAGGGATCCCCTATGGCTACACCTTC. This translates into CASTAGIPYGYTF.

This chain uses TRBV2 with TRBJ2-1, with D perhaps TRBD2 (6 bases). The V end was cut by 4 bases, the J end by 0 bases, with 10 bases between. The CDR3 is 15 residues long. The germline gives CDR1 SNHLY, CDR2 FYNNEI. CDR3 coding DNA: TGTGCCAGCAGTGCGCGGGACCTCTCCTACAATGAGCAGTTCTTC. This gives the protein CASSARDLSYNEQFF.

The V and J genes are TRBV29-1 and TRBJ2-5; D tentatively fits TRBD1 or TRBD2 (5 bases each). Germline V gives CDR1 SQVTM, CDR2 ANQGSEA. With 4 bases removed from V and 4 bases from J, the gap between germline ends came to 10 bases. The CDR3 contains 12 residues. CDR3 nucleotide sequence: TGCAGCGTTGTAACGGGGCTAGAGACCCAGTACTTC. As protein: CSVVTGLETQYF.

The chain uses TRBV21-1 and TRBJ2-7. TRBV21-1 counts as a pseudogene. This CDR3 is 15 amino acids long. CDR3 sequence: CASSKEARPTYEQYF. For the CDR3, the DNA is TGTGCCAGCAGCAAAGAGGCCCGCCCAACCTACGAGCAGTACTTC.

The chain has TRBV23-1 and TRBJ2-1, with D perhaps matching TRBD1 or TRBD2 (5 bases each). TRBV23-1 is filed as an ORF, its function uncertain. With 5 bases removed from V and 2 bases from J, the gap between germline ends came to 10 bases. The CDR3 runs 14 residues. The CDR3 sequence is CASSKRGPYNEQFF. CDR3 in DNA: TGCGCCAGCAGTAAACGGGGCCCCTACAATGAGCAGTTCTTC.

About this clone itself: Other DNA sequences of this sample code for an identical CDR3. The V and J genes are TRBV9 and TRBJ2-7; the D is unclear. This CDR3 contains 15 residues. V was trimmed by 2 bases and J by 0 bases, leaving 12 bases between them. CDR1 is SGDLS, CDR2 YYNGEE, per germline. The CDR3: CASSVGQASSYEQYF. The CDR3 DNA is TGTGCCAGCAGCGTTGGGCAGGCGAGCTCCTACGAGCAGTACTTC.

The chain combines TRBV5-1 with TRBJ2-3, with D perhaps matching TRBD1 or TRBD2 (5 bases each). CDR3 length equals 16 residues. CDR1 is SGHRS, CDR2 YFSETQ, per germline. The V end lost 6 bases, the J end lost 2 bases, and 19 bases lay between the germline ends. The CDR3 DNA reads TGCGCCAGCAAGGACCCCCTCAGGGAGAACACAGATACGCAGTATTTT. It translates to CASKDPLRENTDTQYF.

The V and J genes are TRBV5-5 and TRBJ1-5; 7 bases line up with TRBD1. With 2 bases clipped from V and 3 bases from J, the junction kept 11 bases outside the gene matches. CDR1 is SGHKS, CDR2 YYEKEE, per germline (reference sequence). The length of the CDR3 is 17 residues. The CDR3: CASSLNARGEHNQPQHF. In DNA form, the CDR3 reads TGTGCCAGCAGCTTAAATGCCAGGGGGGAACACAATCAGCCCCAGCATTTT.

The CDR3: CASSLGLAGGLTDTQYF. As DNA, the CDR3 is TGTGCCAGCAGCTTAGGGTTAGCGGGAGGCCTCACAGATACGCAGTATTTT. V usage is TRBV7-2 and J usage is TRBJ2-3; 10 bases map to TRBD2. This CDR3 region has 17 residues. Per germline, CDR1 SGHTA and CDR2 FQGNSA. J lost 2 bases, V lost 1 base, and 6 bases had no gene match. Full variable domain (missing parts from reference TRBV7-2 and TRBJ2-3): GAGVSQSPSNKVTEKGKDVELRCDPISGHTALYWYRQSLGQGLEFLIYFQGNSAPDKSGLPSDRFSAERTGGSVSTLTIQRTQQEDSAVYLCASSLGLAGGLTDTQYFGPGTRLTVL.